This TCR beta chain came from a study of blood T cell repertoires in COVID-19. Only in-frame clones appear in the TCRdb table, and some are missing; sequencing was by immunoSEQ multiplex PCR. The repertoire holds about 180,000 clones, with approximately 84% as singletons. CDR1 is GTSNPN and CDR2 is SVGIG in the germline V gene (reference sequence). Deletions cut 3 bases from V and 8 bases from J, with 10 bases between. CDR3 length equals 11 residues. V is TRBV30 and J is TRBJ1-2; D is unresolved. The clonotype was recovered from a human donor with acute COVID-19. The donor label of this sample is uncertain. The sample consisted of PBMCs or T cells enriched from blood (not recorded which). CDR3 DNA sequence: TGTGCCTGGAGCCGCACCAGGGGCTACACCTTC. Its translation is CAWSRTRGYTF. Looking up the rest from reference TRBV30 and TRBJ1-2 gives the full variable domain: SQTIHQWPATLVQPVGSPLSLECTVEGTSNPNLYWYRQAAGRGLQLLFYSVGIGQISSEVPQNLSASRPQDRQFILSSKKLLLSDSGFYLCAWSRTRGYTFGSGTRLTVV.